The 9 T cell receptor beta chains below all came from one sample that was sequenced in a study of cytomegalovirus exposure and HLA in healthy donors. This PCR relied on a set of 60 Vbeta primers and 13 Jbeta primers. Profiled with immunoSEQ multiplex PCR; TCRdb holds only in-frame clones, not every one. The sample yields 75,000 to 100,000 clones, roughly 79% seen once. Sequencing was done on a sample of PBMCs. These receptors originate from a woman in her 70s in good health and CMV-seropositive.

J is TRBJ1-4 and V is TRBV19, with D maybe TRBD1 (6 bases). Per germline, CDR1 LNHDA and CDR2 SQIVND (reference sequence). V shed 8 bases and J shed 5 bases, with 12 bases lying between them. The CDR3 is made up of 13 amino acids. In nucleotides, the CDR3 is TGTGCCAGTGGCAGGGGATCGAATGAAAAACTGTTTTTT. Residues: CASGRGSNEKLFF.

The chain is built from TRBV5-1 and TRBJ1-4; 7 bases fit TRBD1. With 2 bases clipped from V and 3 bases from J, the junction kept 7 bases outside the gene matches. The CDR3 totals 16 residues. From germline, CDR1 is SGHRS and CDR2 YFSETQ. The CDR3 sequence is CASSFADRDPNEKLFF. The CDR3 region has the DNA TGCGCCAGCAGCTTCGCCGACAGGGACCCTAATGAAAAACTGTTTTTT.

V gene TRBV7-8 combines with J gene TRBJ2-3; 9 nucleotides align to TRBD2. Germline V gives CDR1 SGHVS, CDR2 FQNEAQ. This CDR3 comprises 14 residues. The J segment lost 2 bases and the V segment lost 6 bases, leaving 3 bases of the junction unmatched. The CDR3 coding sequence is TGTGCCAGCAGGCGCGGGAGGGCCACAGATACGCAGTATTTT. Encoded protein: CASRRGRATDTQYF.

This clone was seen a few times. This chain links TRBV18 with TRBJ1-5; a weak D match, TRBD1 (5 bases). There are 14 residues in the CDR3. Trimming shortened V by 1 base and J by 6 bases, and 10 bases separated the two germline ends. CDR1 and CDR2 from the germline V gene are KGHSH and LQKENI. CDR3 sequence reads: CASSPRQGSQPQHF. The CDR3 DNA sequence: TGTGCCAGCTCACCACGGCAGGGAAGTCAGCCCCAGCATTTT.

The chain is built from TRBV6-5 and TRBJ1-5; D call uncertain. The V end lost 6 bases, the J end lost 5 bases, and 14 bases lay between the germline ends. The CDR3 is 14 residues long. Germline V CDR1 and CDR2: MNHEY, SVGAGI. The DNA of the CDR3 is TGTGCCAGCAGCCCGGGAGAGAGGTATCAGCCCCAGCATTTT. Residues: CASSPGERYQPQHF.

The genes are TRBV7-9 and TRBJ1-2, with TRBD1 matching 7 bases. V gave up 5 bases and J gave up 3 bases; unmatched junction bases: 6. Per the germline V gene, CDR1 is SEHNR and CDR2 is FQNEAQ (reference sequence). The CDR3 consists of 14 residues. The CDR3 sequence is CASSPPGTDYGYTF. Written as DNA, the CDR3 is TGTGCCAGCAGCCCGCCCGGGACAGACTATGGCTACACCTTC.

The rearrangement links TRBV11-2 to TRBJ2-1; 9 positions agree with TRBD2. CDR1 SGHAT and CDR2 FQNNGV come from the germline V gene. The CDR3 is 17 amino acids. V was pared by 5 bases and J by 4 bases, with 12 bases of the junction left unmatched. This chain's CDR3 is CASSPRAGTSSYNEQFF. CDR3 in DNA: TGTGCCAGCAGCCCGAGGGCCGGGACTAGCAGTTACAATGAGCAGTTCTTC.

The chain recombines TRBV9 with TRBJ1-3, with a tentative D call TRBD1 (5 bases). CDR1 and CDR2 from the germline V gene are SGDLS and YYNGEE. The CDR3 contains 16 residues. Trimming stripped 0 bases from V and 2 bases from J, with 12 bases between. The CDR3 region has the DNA TGTGCCAGCAGCGTAGATCGGAGGGGAGCTGGAAACACCATATATTTT. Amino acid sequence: CASSVDRRGAGNTIYF.

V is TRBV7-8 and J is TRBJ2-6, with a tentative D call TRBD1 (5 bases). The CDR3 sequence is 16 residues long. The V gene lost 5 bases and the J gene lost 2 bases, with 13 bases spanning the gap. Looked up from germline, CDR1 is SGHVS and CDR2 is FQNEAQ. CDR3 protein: CASSPPGRAGANVLTF. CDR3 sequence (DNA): TGTGCCAGCAGCCCCCCCGGCAGGGCTGGGGCCAACGTCCTGACTTTC.